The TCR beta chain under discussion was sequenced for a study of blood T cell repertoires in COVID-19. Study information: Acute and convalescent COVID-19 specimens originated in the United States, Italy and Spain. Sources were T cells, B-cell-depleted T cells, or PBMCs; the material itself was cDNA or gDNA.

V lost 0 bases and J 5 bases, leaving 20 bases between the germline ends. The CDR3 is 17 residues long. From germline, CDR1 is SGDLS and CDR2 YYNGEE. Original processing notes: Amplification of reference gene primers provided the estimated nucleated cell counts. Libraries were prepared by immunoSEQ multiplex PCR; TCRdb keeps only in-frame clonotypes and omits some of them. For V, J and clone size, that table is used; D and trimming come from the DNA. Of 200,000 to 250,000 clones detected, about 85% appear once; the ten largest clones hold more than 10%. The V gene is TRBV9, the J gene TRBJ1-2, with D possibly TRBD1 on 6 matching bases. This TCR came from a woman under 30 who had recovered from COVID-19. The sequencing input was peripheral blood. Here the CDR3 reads CASSVAQGPVAQYGYTF. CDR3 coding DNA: TGTGCCAGCAGCGTAGCTCAGGGGCCCGTCGCCCAATATGGCTACACCTTC. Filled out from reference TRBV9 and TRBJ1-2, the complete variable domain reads DSGVTQTPKHLITATGQRVTLRCSPRSGDLSVYWYQQSLDQGLQFLIQYYNGEERAKGNILERFSAQQFPDLHSELNLSSLELGDSALYFCASSVAQGPVAQYGYTFGSGTRLTVV.